This T cell receptor (beta chain) was identified in a study of PD-L1 blockade in urothelial cancer. Looking at the study overall: Specimens of blood held a median count of about 150,000 T cells.

Libraries were prepared by immunoSEQ multiplex PCR; TCRdb keeps only in-frame clonotypes and omits some of them. The repertoire holds 30,000 to 45,000 clones, with around nine tenths as singletons. Study results and limitations: Below-median pretreatment blood TCR clonality was a predictor of better survival.

CDR1 is MNHEY, CDR2 SMNVEV, per germline (reference sequence). The CDR3 has 18 residues. The V gene lost 2 bases and the J gene lost 0 bases, with 17 bases spanning the gap. Notes on this clone: The antigen is not known.

The sample was PBMCs, taken around atezolizumab (anti-PD-L1) treatment. This chain uses TRBV27 with TRBJ1-5; unclear D gene. This TCR was sampled from a man aged 70 or older with urothelial cancer. The DNA for the CDR3 is TGTGCCAGCAGTTTAGAGGGCGGGTTGGCGAATAGCAATCAGCCCCAGCATTTT. It encodes CASSLEGGLANSNQPQHF.